This is a list of T cell receptor beta chains from one sample in a study of breast tumors, draining lymph nodes, adjacent tissues. From the multiplex PCR reads, TCRdb called clonotypes with MiXCR, one entry per CDR3 protein. The sample contains around 150,000 distinct CDR3 sequences, about 20% of which appear only once. The sequencing input was axillary lymph node tissue. Source of these receptors: a female donor with breast cancer. Some clones in this sample may be carry-over from other donors' samples. The CDR3 runs from the conserved cysteine through the conserved F or W. The order of the fields is D gene, CDR3 length, J gene, clone size, V gene, CDR3 DNA, CDR3 protein. D genes are given only for firm matches. Some rows have no size entry. The others give once, few or many, or a class for an expanded clone.

d_gene: TRBD1
len: 15
j_gene: TRBJ2-1
abundance: many
v_gene: TRBV5-1
CDR3nt: TGCGCCAGCAGCTTGGTACCAACAGGGGGCAATGAGCAGTTCTTC
CDR3aa: CASSLVPTGGNEQFF

d_gene: TRBD1
len: 13
j_gene: TRBJ2-7
abundance: many
v_gene: TRBV12-5
CDR3nt: TGTGCTAGTGGTTTAGTCTCAGGGGGCGAGCAGTACTTC
CDR3aa: CASGLVSGGEQYF

d_gene: NA
len: 15
j_gene: TRBJ2-3
abundance: many
v_gene: TRBV5-4
CDR3nt: TGTGCCAGCAGCTTGGGGACAGGGAGGGCAGATACGCAGTATTTT
CDR3aa: CASSLGTGRADTQYF

d_gene: TRBD1
len: 13
j_gene: TRBJ2-7
abundance: many
v_gene: TRBV29-1
CDR3nt: TGCAGCGTTGAAGGGACAGGGGGAAGGGAGCAGTACTTC
CDR3aa: CSVEGTGGREQYF

d_gene: NA
len: 13
j_gene: TRBJ2-5
abundance: many
v_gene: TRBV20-1
CDR3nt: TGCAGTGCTAGTTCCGGAGTCCAAGAGACCCAGTACTTC
CDR3aa: CSASSGVQETQYF

d_gene: NA
len: 14
j_gene: TRBJ2-5
abundance: many
v_gene: TRBV7-8
CDR3nt: TGTGCCAGCAGCTACTCGGGTGGGCGGGAGACCCAGTACTTC
CDR3aa: CASSYSGGRETQYF

d_gene: TRBD2
len: 16
j_gene: TRBJ2-7
abundance: many
v_gene: TRBV5-1
CDR3nt: TGCGCCAGCAGCTTTGACCCCGGGACTAGTGTTTACGAGCAGTACTTC
CDR3aa: CASSFDPGTSVYEQYF

d_gene: NA
len: 13
j_gene: TRBJ2-2
abundance: few
v_gene: TRBV19
CDR3nt: TGTGCCAGTAGTATAAGTCGGGGGGGGGAGCTGTTTTTT
CDR3aa: CASSISRGGELFF

d_gene: NA
len: 15
j_gene: TRBJ1-4
abundance: NA
v_gene: TRBV30
CDR3nt: TGTGCCTGGACGCCGAGCAGGGCCGCTAATGAAAAACTGTTTTTT
CDR3aa: CAWTPSRAANEKLFF

d_gene: NA
len: 14
j_gene: TRBJ2-7
abundance: NA
v_gene: TRBV6-6
CDR3nt: TGTGCCAGCAGGAGGACTGCAGACTCCTACGAGCAGTACTTC
CDR3aa: CASRRTADSYEQYF

d_gene: NA
len: 15
j_gene: TRBJ2-7
abundance: NA
v_gene: TRBV6-5
CDR3nt: TGTGCCAGCAGTTATAGCGGAGGGGGCTCCGACGAGCAGTACTTC
CDR3aa: CASSYSGGGSDEQYF

d_gene: TRBD1
len: 15
j_gene: TRBJ2-7
abundance: many
v_gene: TRBV5-5
CDR3nt: TGTGCCAGCAGCTTGCTGGCAGGGGGAGTCTACGAGCAGTACTTC
CDR3aa: CASSLLAGGVYEQYF

d_gene: TRBD2
len: 16
j_gene: TRBJ2-3
abundance: many
v_gene: TRBV5-4
CDR3nt: TGTGCCAGCAGCTCCTACGGGACTAGCGGGAGAGATACGCAGTATTTT
CDR3aa: CASSSYGTSGRDTQYF

d_gene: TRBD1
len: 16
j_gene: TRBJ1-6
abundance: NA
v_gene: TRBV27
CDR3nt: TGTGCCAGCAGTTGTACTACAGGGGTTTATAATTCACCCCTCCACTTT
CDR3aa: CASSCTTGVYNSPLHF

d_gene: TRBD1
len: 15
j_gene: TRBJ2-3
abundance: few
v_gene: TRBV28
CDR3nt: TGTGCCAGCCTCCCTCCGGGACAGGGGTTAGATACGCAGTATTTT
CDR3aa: CASLPPGQGLDTQYF

d_gene: NA
len: 15
j_gene: TRBJ2-1
abundance: NA
v_gene: TRBV19
CDR3nt: TGTGCCAGTAGTTCATTAGGGGGGAGTTACGATGAGCAGTTCTTC
CDR3aa: CASSSLGGSYDEQFF

d_gene: NA
len: 15
j_gene: TRBJ2-5
abundance: NA
v_gene: TRBV5-4
CDR3nt: TGTGCCAGCAGCTTGCCCGCGGAAGCCCCGGAGACCCAGTACTTC
CDR3aa: CASSLPAEAPETQYF

d_gene: TRBD2
len: 16
j_gene: TRBJ2-1
abundance: few
v_gene: TRBV3-1
CDR3nt: TGTGCCAGCAGCCAAGAGGGGACTATATCCTACAATGAGCAGTTCTTC
CDR3aa: CASSQEGTISYNEQFF

d_gene: TRBD2
len: 14
j_gene: TRBJ2-3
abundance: many
v_gene: TRBV5-4
CDR3nt: TGTGCCAGCAGTTTACTAGCGGGAGGGAATACGCAGTATTTT
CDR3aa: CASSLLAGGNTQYF

d_gene: TRBD1
len: 16
j_gene: TRBJ1-5
abundance: few
v_gene: TRBV30
CDR3nt: TGTGCCTGGAGTGCCTCGACAGGGGTTGGCAATCAGCCCCAGCATTTT
CDR3aa: CAWSASTGVGNQPQHF

d_gene: NA
len: 15
j_gene: TRBJ2-2
abundance: many
v_gene: TRBV7-9
CDR3nt: TGTGCCAGCAGCCTGCGTGAACAGAACACCGGGGAGCTGTTTTTT
CDR3aa: CASSLREQNTGELFF

d_gene: TRBD2
len: 15
j_gene: TRBJ2-1
abundance: many
v_gene: TRBV12-3/TRBV12-4
CDR3nt: TGTGCCAGCAGTTTAGCAGCGGGAGGGCCGAGTGAGCAGTTCTTC
CDR3aa: CASSLAAGGPSEQFF

d_gene: NA
len: 16
j_gene: TRBJ2-7
abundance: few
v_gene: TRBV6-2/TRBV6-3
CDR3nt: TGTGCCAGCAGTTACTCGGGAACGTGGAGGGGGCGCGAGCAGTACTTC
CDR3aa: CASSYSGTWRGREQYF

d_gene: NA
len: 14
j_gene: TRBJ2-7
abundance: many
v_gene: TRBV5-6
CDR3nt: TGTGCCAGCAGCTTGGAGGGACTGACTTACGAGCAGTACTTC
CDR3aa: CASSLEGLTYEQYF

d_gene: NA
len: 17
j_gene: TRBJ1-2
abundance: many
v_gene: TRBV6-5
CDR3nt: TGTGCCAGCGGTCGGTTGCTTGACCGCTACCCTAACTATGGCTACACCTTC
CDR3aa: CASGRLLDRYPNYGYTF

d_gene: NA
len: 13
j_gene: TRBJ2-2
abundance: many
v_gene: TRBV6-5
CDR3nt: TGTGCCAGCAGTCAGGGGCGCACCGGGGAGCTGTTTTTT
CDR3aa: CASSQGRTGELFF

d_gene: NA
len: 13
j_gene: TRBJ2-7
abundance: many
v_gene: TRBV7-2
CDR3nt: TGTGCCAGCAGCTTAGCGACAGATTACGAGCAGTACTTC
CDR3aa: CASSLATDYEQYF

d_gene: NA
len: 14
j_gene: TRBJ1-2
abundance: few
v_gene: TRBV28
CDR3nt: TGTGCCAGCAGCCCTACGCGGGTGGGCTATGGCTACACCTTC
CDR3aa: CASSPTRVGYGYTF

d_gene: NA
len: 13
j_gene: TRBJ2-7
abundance: many
v_gene: TRBV5-5
CDR3nt: TGTGCCAGCAGCCTAAGGGACCTCTACGAGCAGTACTTC
CDR3aa: CASSLRDLYEQYF

d_gene: TRBD2
len: 15
j_gene: TRBJ2-1
abundance: once
v_gene: TRBV27
CDR3nt: TGTGCCAGCAGTTCTAGCGGGACCATCTACAATGGGCAGTTCTTC
CDR3aa: CASSSSGTIYNGQFF

d_gene: TRBD2
len: 11
j_gene: TRBJ2-3
abundance: many
v_gene: TRBV24-1
CDR3nt: TGTGCCACCAGTGGGCTAGCGGGACTGTATTTT
CDR3aa: CATSGLAGLYF

d_gene: NA
len: 13
j_gene: TRBJ2-5
abundance: many
v_gene: TRBV7-8
CDR3nt: TGTGCCAGCAGCTTAGTGTTCGGAGAGACCCAGTACTTC
CDR3aa: CASSLVFGETQYF

d_gene: TRBD2
len: 15
j_gene: TRBJ2-1
abundance: many
v_gene: TRBV11-3
CDR3nt: TGTGCCAGCAGCTTACTGGGACTAGCTGGTAATGAGCAGTTCTTC
CDR3aa: CASSLLGLAGNEQFF

d_gene: NA
len: 16
j_gene: TRBJ1-6
abundance: many
v_gene: TRBV25-1
CDR3nt: TGTGCCAGCAGTCCCCGGGCCGGGGATTGGAATTCACCCCTCCACTTT
CDR3aa: CASSPRAGDWNSPLHF

d_gene: TRBD2
len: 15
j_gene: TRBJ2-7
abundance: many
v_gene: TRBV5-1
CDR3nt: TGCGCCAGCAGCCCGGCGGGACTAGCGAGGAACGAGCAGTACTTC
CDR3aa: CASSPAGLARNEQYF

d_gene: NA
len: 15
j_gene: TRBJ2-3
abundance: many
v_gene: TRBV13
CDR3nt: TGTGCCAGCAGGGATACTAGCAGCAGCACAGATACGCAGTATTTT
CDR3aa: CASRDTSSSTDTQYF

d_gene: NA
len: 14
j_gene: TRBJ2-5
abundance: many
v_gene: TRBV28
CDR3nt: TGTGCCAGCAGTTTTGGGGGATATCGGGAGACCCAGTACTTC
CDR3aa: CASSFGGYRETQYF

d_gene: NA
len: 16
j_gene: TRBJ1-6
abundance: many
v_gene: TRBV5-4
CDR3nt: TGTGCCAGCAGCTACGATAGCAGCTCCTATAATTCACCCCTCCACTTT
CDR3aa: CASSYDSSSYNSPLHF

d_gene: TRBD1
len: 17
j_gene: TRBJ2-2
abundance: many
v_gene: TRBV10-2
CDR3nt: TGCGCCAGCAGTAAACCCCAGGGGGATGTGTATGGCGGGGAGCTGTTTTTT
CDR3aa: CASSKPQGDVYGGELFF

d_gene: NA
len: 13
j_gene: TRBJ1-2
abundance: many
v_gene: TRBV6-2/TRBV6-3
CDR3nt: TGTGCCAGCAGGCTCGGCGGGCGGGCTGGCTACACCTTC
CDR3aa: CASRLGGRAGYTF

d_gene: TRBD1
len: 15
j_gene: TRBJ1-5
abundance: many
v_gene: TRBV19
CDR3nt: TGTGCCAGTAGTACCGGACAGGCCCTCAATCAGCCCCAGCATTTT
CDR3aa: CASSTGQALNQPQHF

d_gene: TRBD1
len: 19
j_gene: TRBJ2-3
abundance: many
v_gene: TRBV12-3/TRBV12-4
CDR3nt: TGTGCCAGCAGTTTAGGGGCCCCGACAGGGGGTTCGAGCACAGATACGCAGTATTTT
CDR3aa: CASSLGAPTGGSSTDTQYF

d_gene: NA
len: 13
j_gene: TRBJ2-7
abundance: NA
v_gene: TRBV28
CDR3nt: TGTGCCAGCAGTTTCTCCCGGTCGCACGAGCAGTACTTC
CDR3aa: CASSFSRSHEQYF

d_gene: TRBD2
len: 16
j_gene: TRBJ2-5
abundance: many
v_gene: TRBV20-1
CDR3nt: TGCAGTGCTAGAGATTTTAGCGGGGCGGGACAAGAGACCCAGTACTTC
CDR3aa: CSARDFSGAGQETQYF

d_gene: NA
len: 12
j_gene: TRBJ1-5
abundance: many
v_gene: TRBV20-1
CDR3nt: TGCAGTGCTGGAAGACCGGATCAGCCCCAGCATTTT
CDR3aa: CSAGRPDQPQHF

d_gene: NA
len: 14
j_gene: TRBJ2-3
abundance: many
v_gene: TRBV19
CDR3nt: TGTGCCAGTAGTATAACCTGGAGCACAGATACGCAGTATTTT
CDR3aa: CASSITWSTDTQYF